These 7 T cell receptor beta chains were all obtained from the same sample, sequenced in a study of cytomegalovirus exposure and HLA in healthy donors. Profiling relied on immunoSEQ multiplex PCR, and the TCRdb table lists in-frame clones only, not all of them. The profile shows fewer than 150,000 clones, 86% of them singletons. The sequencing input was PBMCs. The receptors originated from a man aged 18 to 30 in good health and CMV-seronegative.

The genes are TRBV27 and TRBJ2-3; 13 bases map to TRBD2. CDR1 is MNHEY and CDR2 is SMNVEV in the germline V gene (reference sequence). The V and J ends lost 6 bases and 8 bases, in that order; junction bases with no gene match: 8. The CDR3 covers 15 residues. CDR3 nucleotide sequence: TGTGCCAGCAGCCCAAGGACTAGCGGGAGTGGTACGCAGTATTTT. Encoded protein: CASSPRTSGSGTQYF.

The gene calls are TRBV27 and TRBJ2-3; possibly TRBD2 for D (6 bases). CDR1 and CDR2 (germline): MNHEY, SMNVEV (reference sequence). The V end lost 0 bases, the J end lost 0 bases, and 7 bases lay between the germline ends. The CDR3 extends over 15 amino acids. In DNA, the CDR3 is TGTGCCAGCAGTTTATCTCGGGAGAGCACAGATACGCAGTATTTT. It translates to CASSLSRESTDTQYF.

V is TRBV2 and J is TRBJ2-3; no definite D call. Germline lookup yields CDR1 SNHLY and CDR2 FYNNEI. This CDR3 has 14 amino acids. Trimming removed 1 base from V and 6 bases from J, with 11 bases in between. The CDR3 coding sequence is TGTGCCAGCAGTGAAGGGTCTAGATCGGATACGCAGTATTTT. Translating it yields CASSEGSRSDTQYF.

The V call is TRBV2, the J call TRBJ1-5; no firm D call. V lost 7 bases, J lost 0 bases, and 10 bases lay in between. The CDR3 covers 14 residues. In germline, CDR1 is SNHLY, CDR2 FYNNEI. CDR3 sequence (DNA): TGTGCCAGCACCCCGAGCTTTAGCAATCAGCCCCAGCATTTT. Residues: CASTPSFSNQPQHF.

The chain employs TRBV2 and TRBJ2-1, with D maybe TRBD1 (6 bases). V lost 10 bases to trimming and J lost 7 bases, with 20 bases between them. Germline CDR1 reads SNHLY; CDR2 reads FYNNEI. This CDR3 spans 14 amino acids. The CDR3 sequence is CATLRGHSGNEQFF. Written as DNA, the CDR3 is TGTGCCACCCTCAGGGGACACTCGGGGAATGAGCAGTTCTTC.

The chain combines TRBV6-1 with TRBJ2-7; 8 bases are shared with TRBD1. CDR3 length: 17 residues. The V and J ends lost 0 bases and 3 bases, in that order; junction bases with no gene match: 10. Germline CDR1 reads MNHNS; CDR2 reads SASEGT. CDR3 bases: TGTGCCAGCAGTGAAGCGGACGGGACAGGACCTCTCTACGAGCAGTACTTC. It translates to CASSEADGTGPLYEQYF.

This clone was counted a single time. The chain links TRBV5-1 to TRBJ2-1; 12 nucleotides line up with TRBD2. CDR1 is SGHRS and CDR2 is YFSETQ in the germline V gene. This CDR3 spans 15 amino acids. V lost 0 bases, J lost 9 bases, and 4 bases stayed unmatched. The CDR3 sequence is CASSLGLAGEREQFF. CDR3 sequence (DNA): TGCGCCAGCAGCTTGGGACTAGCGGGAGAGCGTGAGCAGTTCTTC.